The 3 T cell receptor beta chains reported below all come from one sample, sequenced in a study of blood T cell repertoires in COVID-19. Sequencing used immunoSEQ multiplex PCR; TCRdb keeps in-frame clones, though not all of them. The sample carries under 200,000 clones, about 83% recorded once. The sample was peripheral blood. Receptors originate from a woman aged 80 or over with acute or convalescent COVID-19.

The gene calls are TRBV5-1 and TRBJ1-4; no firm D call. The CDR3 runs to 15 residues. From germline, CDR1 is SGHRS and CDR2 YFSETQ. V was clipped by 2 bases and J by 8 bases, with 16 bases between them. CDR3 coding DNA: TGCGCCAGCAGCTTCCGGGATCCTAGGGCCGAAAAACTGTTTTTT. Amino acids: CASSFRDPRAEKLFF. The full variable domain, with the rest looked up from reference TRBV5-1 and TRBJ1-4, is KAGVTQTPRYLIKTRGQQVTLSCSPISGHRSVSWYQQTPGQGLQFLFEYFSETQRNKGNFPGRFSGRQFSNSRSEMNVSTLELGDSALYLCASSFRDPRAEKLFFGSGTQLSVL.

J is TRBJ2-5 and V is TRBV28, with D perhaps TRBD1 (6 bases). The V gene lost 2 bases and the J gene lost 1 base, with 14 bases spanning the gap. In germline, CDR1 is MDHEN, CDR2 SYDVKM. There are 16 residues in the CDR3. The CDR3 DNA follows: TGTGCCAGCAGTTTAACCGGACAGCCCCCCCAAGAGACCCAGTACTTC. Translated: CASSLTGQPPQETQYF.

In its sample, this clone was seen a few times. The gene calls are TRBV2 and TRBJ1-1; possible D gene TRBD1, 6 bases. Germline CDR1 reads SNHLY; CDR2 reads FYNNEI. Trimming left V 8 bases short and J 1 base short, with 17 bases between. This CDR3 spans 15 amino acids. The CDR3 loop is CASSRTGQKNTEAFF. CDR3 DNA: TGTGCCAGCTCCCGAACGGGACAAAAGAACACTGAAGCTTTCTTT. The variable domain in full, with the rest retrieved from reference TRBV2 and TRBJ1-1, is EPEVTQTPSHQVTQMGQEVILRCVPISNHLYFYWYRQILGQKVEFLVSFYNNEISEKSEIFDDQFSVERPDGSNFTLKIRSTKLEDSAMYFCASSRTGQKNTEAFFGQGTRLTVV.